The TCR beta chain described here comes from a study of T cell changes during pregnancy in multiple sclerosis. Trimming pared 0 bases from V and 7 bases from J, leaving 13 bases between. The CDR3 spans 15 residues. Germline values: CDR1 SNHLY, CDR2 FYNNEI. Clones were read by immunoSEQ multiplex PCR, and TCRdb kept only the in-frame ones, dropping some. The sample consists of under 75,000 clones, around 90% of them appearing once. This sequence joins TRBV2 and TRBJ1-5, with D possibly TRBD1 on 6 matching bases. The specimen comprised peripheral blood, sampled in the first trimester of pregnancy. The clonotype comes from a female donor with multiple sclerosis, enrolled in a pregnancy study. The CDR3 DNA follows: TGTGCCAGCAGTGAAGCCTTAACAGGGATCCAGCCCCAGCATTTT. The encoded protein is CASSEALTGIQPQHF.